The 5 T cell receptor beta chains reported below all come from one sample, sequenced in a study of T-cell reconstitution after alpha-beta-depleted transplantation in children. Preparation of the TCRbeta library was carried out with unique molecular identifiers. TCRdb passed the PCR reads through MiXCR, listing each CDR3 protein once. The table includes 100,000 to 130,000 distinct CDR3 sequences, 5% to 8% detected once. The material was PBMCs, mostly from graft donor cells, obtained 360 days after TCRalphabeta/CD19-depleted stem cell transplant. All receptors derive from a male patient aged 2 to 9 who had a stem cell transplant for acute lymphoblastic leukemia, so the T cells may come from the graft donor.

There are many counts of this clonotype. The chain recombines TRBV7-9 with TRBJ2-5, with D unclear. V was shortened by 1 base and J by 2 bases, with 2 bases between the two germline ends. This CDR3 spans 12 amino acids. Germline CDR1 SEHNR, CDR2 FQNEAQ (reference sequence). CDR3 region: CASSLVQETQYF. The DNA of the CDR3 is TGTGCCAGCAGCTTAGTTCAAGAGACCCAGTACTTC.

There are many counts of this clonotype. This sequence joins TRBV7-9 and TRBJ2-7; TRBD1 matches at 7 bases. The V segment lost 1 base and the J segment 3 bases; nucleotides outside the gene matches: 6. CDR3 length equals 15 residues. Germline loops: CDR1 SEHNR, CDR2 FQNEAQ (reference sequence). CDR3 sequence: CASSLEGAYLYEQYF. The CDR3 DNA reads TGTGCCAGCAGCTTAGAGGGGGCTTACCTCTACGAGCAGTACTTC.

This clonotype was counted at least ten times. The chain employs TRBV4-2 and TRBJ1-5; D is unclear. Germline V lookup: CDR1 LGHNA, CDR2 YNFKEQ. V gave up 3 bases and J gave up 7 bases, with 19 bases separating them. The CDR3 runs to 16 residues. The CDR3 region is CASSHVTHTSGQPQHF. The CDR3 DNA is TGTGCCAGCAGCCATGTTACTCATACCTCGGGACAGCCCCAGCATTTT.

The CDR3 nucleotides read TGTGCCAGCAGCTTAGGAGGGGGGGGCCTCAACCAGTACTTC. Amino acid sequence: CASSLGGGGLNQYF. The chain joins TRBV13 to TRBJ2-4; maybe TRBD2 (7 bases). The V and J ends lost 0 bases and 13 bases respectively, with 16 bases between them. The CDR3 is 14 amino acids. Per the germline V gene, CDR1 is PRHDT and CDR2 is FYEKMQ (reference sequence). Filled out from reference TRBV13 and TRBJ2-4, the complete variable domain reads AAGVIQSPRHLIKEKRETATLKCYPIPRHDTVYWYQQGPGQDPQFLISFYEKMQSDKGSIPDRFSAQQFSDYHSELNMSSLELGDSALYFCASSLGGGGLNQYFGAGTRLSVL.

In its sample, this clonotype was seen a few times. The chain uses TRBV7-2 and TRBJ2-5; tentatively, D is TRBD2 (7 bases). There are 14 residues in the CDR3. Germline values: CDR1 SGHTA, CDR2 FQGNSA. The V end lost 5 bases, the J end lost 5 bases, and 15 bases lay between the germline ends. CDR3 in DNA: TGTGCCAGCAGCCCGCCGGGGAGGGGGGAGACCCAGTACTTC. Its protein product is CASSPPGRGETQYF.